The clone carrying this T cell receptor (beta chain) has only a few counts. A J-beta primer mix and a sample-barcoded 5' primer were used in a second PCR of about 7 to 12 cycles. A template-switch adaptor that had 12 random nucleotides put a tag on each cDNA molecule. Every individual sample yielded 2.5 million or more paired-end reads (each containing CDR3). MiXCR, run by TCRdb on the 5' RACE reads, gives a single entry per CDR3 protein. The sample yields 1,800,000 or so distinct CDR3 sequences, around 42% seen once. The source of the sample is a study of blood T cells in healthy people across ages. Study as a whole: Through template switching, about one barcoded beta molecule was captured per two T cells, as measured in model experiments.

The ends were cut back, 3 bases at V and 8 bases at J, with 11 bases in the middle. The CDR3 runs to 13 residues. Germline CDR1 and CDR2: MDHEN and SYDVKM. The sequenced material came from blood. The receptor was derived from a human donor in good health. The chain carries TRBV28 and TRBJ2-1, with D uncertain. CDR3 in DNA: TGTGCCAGCAGTTTTAGGACCCCCGATGAGCAGTTCTTC. Protein sequence: CASSFRTPDEQFF.